A single sample is the source of the 25 T cell receptor beta chains below, sequenced in a study of blood T cell repertoires in COVID-19. Measured with immunoSEQ multiplex PCR; TCRdb has only the in-frame clones, and not every one. The sample gives about 320,000 clones, around 90% of which show up once; 5.5% to 7% is in the top ten. The sequenced sample was PBMCs or T cells enriched from blood (not recorded which). Receptor source: a woman in her thirties who had recovered from COVID-19.

This clone was counted a few times. The rearrangement links TRBV6-5 to TRBJ1-1, with D possibly being TRBD1 (5 bases). The germline V and J ends were trimmed by 4 bases and 4 bases, with 13 bases remaining between them. This CDR3 spans 14 amino acids. The germline CDR1 and CDR2 sequences are MNHEY and SVGAGI. The CDR3: CASSLAGGATEAFF. In DNA, the CDR3 is TGTGCCAGCAGTTTAGCAGGCGGGGCCACTGAAGCTTTCTTT.

The V and J genes are TRBV6-2 or TRBV6-3 and TRBJ2-7; possibly TRBD2 for D (5 bases). The V and J ends lost 2 bases and 5 bases respectively, with 13 bases between them. The CDR3 extends over 14 amino acids. The germline gives CDR1 MNHEY, CDR2 SVGEGT. This CDR3 reads CASSYGAGSHEQYF. CDR3 coding DNA: TGTGCCAGCAGTTACGGCGCGGGTTCCCACGAGCAGTACTTC.

This chain connects TRBV6-2 or TRBV6-3 to TRBJ1-1; TRBD1 might be the D (5 bases). V lost 6 bases, J lost 4 bases, and 18 bases lay in between. Germline CDR1 is MNHEY and CDR2 is SVGEGT. The CDR3 is 15 amino acids. The chain's CDR3 is CASSPGQGWRTEAFF. Here the CDR3 DNA reads TGTGCCAGCAGCCCCGGGCAGGGTTGGCGCACTGAAGCTTTCTTT.

The V call is TRBV6-4, the J call TRBJ2-1, with 12 bases lining up with TRBD2. CDR1 MRHNA and CDR2 SNTAGT come from the germline V gene. With 6 bases clipped from V and 5 bases from J, the junction kept 5 bases outside the gene matches. The CDR3 has 15 residues. The CDR3 is CASSLLAGGNNEQFF. DNA for the CDR3: TGTGCCAGCAGCCTTCTAGCGGGGGGGAACAATGAGCAGTTCTTC.

This clone was recorded only once. V gene TRBV30 combines with J gene TRBJ1-4; 7 bases are a match to TRBD1. Trimming cost V 8 bases and J 8 bases; bases outside gene matches: 14. Germline CDR1 and CDR2: GTSNPN and SVGIG (reference sequence). The CDR3 length is 14 residues. The CDR3 bases are TGTGCCCAGAGGGATAAGGGGGCCGGGGAAAAACTGTTTTTT. This codes for CAQRDKGAGEKLFF.

The J gene is TRBJ2-2, the V gene TRBV18, with 9 nucleotides matching TRBD1. V shed 3 bases and J 15 bases; nucleotides not matched to a gene: 5. The CDR3 runs 12 residues. CDR1 is KGHSH and CDR2 is LQKENI in the germline V gene. The CDR3 reads CASSPDRGMMFF. The DNA for the CDR3 is TGTGCCAGCTCACCCGACAGGGGGATGATGTTTTTT.

This clone was seen only once. This chain uses TRBV2 with TRBJ2-7; weak D call: TRBD2 (5 bases). The germline V and J ends were trimmed by 6 bases and 1 base, with 19 bases remaining between them. Germline V CDR1 and CDR2: SNHLY, FYNNEI. CDR3 length: 16 amino acids. The CDR3 is CASRALDSLRSYEQYF. CDR3 bases: TGTGCCAGCAGGGCGTTGGACTCTTTACGGTCCTACGAGCAGTACTTC.

In DNA, the CDR3 is TGTGCCAGCACCTGGGGCCGGGGGTGGTTCTTC. Protein: CASTWGRGWFF. This rearrangement joins TRBV27 to TRBJ2-1; tentatively, D is TRBD2 (6 bases). Trimming cost V 7 bases and J 15 bases, with 16 bases left between them. The CDR3 is 11 residues long. CDR1 and CDR2 (germline): MNHEY, SMNVEV (reference sequence).

The chain links TRBV10-3 to TRBJ1-6; D possibly corresponds to TRBD1 (5 bases). Per the germline V gene, CDR1 is ENHRY and CDR2 is SYGVKD. The V end was cut by 4 bases, the J end by 3 bases, with 19 bases between. The CDR3 is 18 residues long. The CDR3 region is CAISGNPETGRYNSPLHF. For the CDR3, the DNA is TGTGCCATCAGTGGGAACCCAGAAACAGGCCGCTATAATTCACCCCTCCACTTT.

The rearrangement joins TRBV6-5 to TRBJ1-2; D is possibly TRBD1 (5 bases). Germline CDR1 is MNHEY and CDR2 is SVGAGI. V was cut by 0 bases and J by 2 bases, with 10 bases left in between. CDR3 length: 15 residues. CDR3 nucleotide sequence: TGTGCCAGCAGTTACTCGGGGGGGTTAAACTATGGCTACACCTTC. Translating it yields CASSYSGGLNYGYTF.

V usage is TRBV5-4 and J usage is TRBJ2-2; 9 bases align to TRBD2. CDR1 is SGHNT, CDR2 YYREEE, per germline (reference sequence). V lost 2 bases, J lost 3 bases, and 2 bases stayed unmatched. This CDR3 has 15 amino acids. CDR3 loop: CASSFSGGDTGELFF. The CDR3 bases are TGTGCCAGCAGCTTTAGCGGGGGAGACACCGGGGAGCTGTTTTTT.

This clone was counted between two and nine times. J is TRBJ1-1 and V is TRBV29-1; D is unclear. This CDR3 has 13 amino acids. V lost 3 bases and J lost 8, with 16 bases in between. Germline CDR1 reads SQVTM; CDR2 reads ANQGSEA. The CDR3 nucleotides read TGCAGCGTTGATATGGGCTCGGGAAGGGAAGCTTTCTTT. As protein: CSVDMGSGREAFF. Full variable domain (outside the CDR3, taken from reference TRBV29-1 and TRBJ1-1): SAVISQKPSRDICQRGTSLTIQCQVDSQVTMMFWYRQQPGQSLTLIATANQGSEATYESGFVIDKFPISRPNLTFSTLTVSNMSPEDSSIYLCSVDMGSGREAFFGQGTRLTVV.

The chain employs TRBV9 and TRBJ1-2, with D perhaps matching TRBD1 (6 bases). CDR1 SGDLS and CDR2 YYNGEE come from the germline V gene. This CDR3 is 13 amino acids long. Trimming left V 0 bases short and J 6 bases short, with 9 bases between. In nucleotides, the CDR3 is TGTGCCAGCAGCGTAGCAGGGGACGATGGCTACACCTTC. This gives the protein CASSVAGDDGYTF.

This rearrangement joins TRBV6-5 to TRBJ1-4; D unresolved. Germline V gene sequence: CDR1 MNHEY, CDR2 SVGAGI. The CDR3 consists of 15 residues. V was trimmed by 6 bases and J by 0 bases, leaving 11 bases between them. The CDR3 protein is CASRPWATTNEKLFF. The CDR3 DNA is TGTGCCAGCAGACCTTGGGCCACAACTAATGAAAAACTGTTTTTT.

The J gene is TRBJ2-7, the V gene TRBV5-1; 7 nucleotides match TRBD1. The CDR3 contains 14 residues. Germline values: CDR1 SGHRS, CDR2 YFSETQ. Trimming at V came to 4 bases and at J to 5 bases, leaving 9 bases not matched to a gene. The chain's CDR3 is CASSPRGPMDEQYF. The CDR3 DNA follows: TGCGCCAGCAGCCCTAGGGGGCCTATGGACGAGCAGTACTTC.

This clone was seen more than once but under ten times. The chain uses TRBV3-1 (or the pseudogene TRBV3-2) and TRBJ1-2, with TRBD1 matching over 7 bases. After removal of 4 bases from V and 7 bases from J, the junction contained 9 bases not matched to a gene. Germline V gene sequence: CDR1 LGHDT, CDR2 YNNKEL (reference sequence). The CDR3 sequence is 14 residues long. CDR3 region: CASSPLQGGSGYTF. The CDR3 bases are TGTGCCAGCAGCCCACTCCAGGGGGGCTCTGGCTACACCTTC.

This clone was counted a few times. J is TRBJ1-2 and V is TRBV5-8; TRBD1 might be the D (6 bases). Germline CDR1 is SGHTS and CDR2 is YDEGEE. The CDR3 length is 14 residues. Trimming cost V 4 bases and J 4 bases, with 14 bases left between them. The CDR3 here is CASSRGGAIYGYTF. The CDR3 DNA is TGTGCCAGCAGCCGGGGGGGGGCCATCTATGGCTACACCTTC.

The count of this clone is one. This rearrangement joins TRBV10-1 to TRBJ2-1; 9 bases map to TRBD2. CDR3 length equals 14 residues. The junction had 2 bases not matched to a gene; V was cut back by 2 bases and J by 6 bases. Germline lookup yields CDR1 WNHNN and CDR2 SYGVQD (reference sequence). The CDR3 loop is CASSEAGGTNEQFF. DNA for the CDR3: TGCGCCAGCAGTGAGGCGGGGGGGACCAATGAGCAGTTCTTC.

The chain has TRBV6-5 and TRBJ1-1; D uncertain. Between the trimmed V and J ends, which lost 5 bases and 3 bases, there was a span of 16 bases. CDR1 and CDR2 (germline): MNHEY, SVGAGI. The CDR3 runs 15 residues. In nucleotides, the CDR3 is TGTGCCAGCAGTCGCGATGTAGGCGGGTACACTGAAGCTTTCTTT. It translates to CASSRDVGGYTEAFF.

The rearrangement joins TRBV5-6 to TRBJ1-4, with D possibly TRBD1 on 6 matching bases. Trimming took off 3 bases at V and 11 bases at J, with 11 bases between the two ends. The CDR3 loop spans 12 amino acids. The germline V gene encodes CDR1 SGHDT and CDR2 YYEEEE. The CDR3 sequence is CASSSDSPKLFF. The CDR3 DNA sequence: TGTGCCAGCAGCTCGGACAGTCCTAAACTGTTTTTT. The whole variable domain, remainder taken from reference TRBV5-6 and TRBJ1-4, is DAGVTQSPTHLIKTRGQQVTLRCSPKSGHDTVSWYQQALGQGPQFIFQYYEEEERQRGNFPDRFSGHQFPNYSSELNVNALLLGDSALYLCASSSDSPKLFFGSGTQLSVL.

The V call is TRBV5-4, the J call TRBJ1-1; no clear D gene. CDR3 length: 14 residues. V was cut by 4 bases and J by 10 bases, with 20 bases left in between. Germline V gene sequence: CDR1 SGHNT, CDR2 YYREEE (reference sequence). The CDR3 loop reads CASSHYLITGGAFF. In DNA, the CDR3 is TGTGCCAGCAGCCATTATCTAATAACGGGAGGAGCTTTCTTT.

This chain uses TRBV10-3 with TRBJ2-2, with a tentative D call TRBD2 (6 bases). The ends were cut back, 3 bases at V and 6 bases at J, with 11 bases in the middle. The CDR3 covers 14 residues. The germline V gene encodes CDR1 ENHRY and CDR2 SYGVKD. The CDR3 loop reads CAISDGGTAGELFF. CDR3 in DNA: TGTGCCATCAGTGATGGAGGGACGGCCGGGGAGCTGTTTTTT.

V and J are TRBV27 and TRBJ1-4; D not resolved. CDR1 and CDR2 from the germline V gene are MNHEY and SMNVEV (reference sequence). The germline V and J ends were trimmed by 6 bases and 0 bases, with 11 bases remaining between them. The CDR3 consists of 15 residues. The CDR3 DNA reads as TGTGCCAGCAGCGTGAGACAATCAACTAATGAAAAACTGTTTTTT. Its protein product is CASSVRQSTNEKLFF.

V is TRBV30 and J is TRBJ1-1, with D perhaps TRBD1 (5 bases). CDR3 length equals 14 residues. Germline CDR1 GTSNPN, CDR2 SVGIG (reference sequence). Deletions cut 2 bases from V and 0 bases from J, with 10 bases between. The CDR3 region is CAWSWGRVNTEAFF. DNA for the CDR3: TGTGCCTGGAGTTGGGGCAGGGTGAACACTGAAGCTTTCTTT.

This chain links TRBV7-2 with TRBJ1-5; 8 bases map to TRBD1. The CDR3 runs to 15 residues. Germline CDR1 is SGHTA and CDR2 is FQGNSA. V lost 4 bases to trimming and J lost 4 bases; unmatched junction nucleotides: 6. CDR3 residues: CASSSGGLGNQPQHF. Written as DNA, the CDR3 is TGTGCCAGCAGCTCAGGGGGCTTAGGAAATCAGCCCCAGCATTTT.